This T cell receptor (beta chain) appears in the sequencing data of a study of regulatory T cells in long-lasting Graves disease. Time point given: persistent/refractory GD, antithyroid drugs over 5 years with positive TRAb. Extracted RNA from PBMCs served as the source of the TCR library. The CDR3 has 12 residues. The germline V gene has CDR1 KGHSH and CDR2 LQKENI. Trimming shortened V by 5 bases and J by 1 base, and 5 bases separated the two germline ends. Study-wide findings and caveats: It was in persistent disease that TRBV28, TRBJ1-2 and TRBJ2-5 were favored.

iRepertoire HTBI primers and Arm-PCR of CDR3 regions built TCR beta libraries. One entry per CDR3 protein, called by TCRdb with MiXCR from the multiplex PCR reads. The sample carries 400,000 to 450,000 distinct CDR3 sequences, 23% recorded once. At least ten counts were recorded for this clonotype. Antigen unknown. V and J are TRBV18 and TRBJ2-5; D gene ambiguous. This TCR was sampled from a female donor with Graves disease. The input for sequencing was peripheral blood mononuclear cells (PBMCs), taken when the disease was refractory, from a patient treated with antithyroid drugs. CDR3 sequence (DNA): TGTGCCAGCTCAGCGGCCCAAGAGACCCAGTACTTC. Translation: CASSAAQETQYF.